This T cell receptor beta chain emerged from a study of cytomegalovirus exposure and HLA in healthy donors. Study-wide results and caveats: There were three CMV-associated chains whose specificity for CMV antigens was confirmed in vitro. The study recorded 150 to 200 TCR beta chains that were cytomegalovirus-associated.

Germline V gives CDR1 MDHEN, CDR2 SYDVKM. The CDR3 has 17 residues. The V and J ends lost 6 bases and 0 bases, in that order; junction bases with no gene match: 10. Of note for this clone: Its antigen remains unidentified.

Produced via immunoSEQ multiplex PCR; TCRdb's table is partial and in-frame only. The sample has about 190,000 clones; approximately 88% are singletons. The chain is built from TRBV28 and TRBJ1-3, with TRBD1 matching over 8 bases. The sequenced sample was PBMCs. This TCR was sampled from a man aged 18 to 29 in good health and CMV-seropositive. The CDR3 nucleotides read TGTGCCAGCAGGATAAGACGACAGGGGAACTCTGGAAACACCATATATTTT. Translated, it gives CASRIRRQGNSGNTIYF.